This TCR beta chain was found in a study of blood T cells in healthy people across ages. About the research overall: About one barcoded beta molecule per two T cells was captured by template switching.

No fewer than 6 million PBMCs went into each sample. This clonotype was found a few times. Its specificity is unknown. Alongside a J-beta primer mix, a sample-barcoded 5' primer served in a second PCR lasting roughly 6 to 11 cycles. Every sample produced at least 2.5 million CDR3-containing paired-end reads. TCRdb itself ran the 5' RACE reads through MiXCR, one entry per CDR3 protein. The table records 1.5 million to 2 million distinct CDR3 sequences, around 36% of them present only once. Whole-study findings and limits: In these data, TCR beta diversity tracked strongly with naive T cell percentage.

Germline loops: CDR1 SGHTS, CDR2 YDEGEE. The CDR3 is made up of 14 amino acids. Trimming pared 6 bases from V and 2 bases from J, leaving 15 bases between. This TCR was sampled from a woman aged 30 to 39 in good health. This chain joins TRBV5-8 and TRBJ2-7; maybe TRBD1 (5 bases). Input material: blood. The CDR3 sequence is CASIVRGIPYEQYF. The CDR3, as DNA: TGTGCCAGCATAGTAAGGGGAATACCCTACGAGCAGTACTTC. Full variable domain (rest looked up from reference TRBV5-8 and TRBJ2-7): EAGVTQSPTHLIKTRGQQATLRCSPISGHTSVYWYQQALGLGLQFLLWYDEGEERNRGNFPPRFSGRQFPNYSSELNVNALELEDSALYLCASIVRGIPYEQYFGPGTRLTVT.